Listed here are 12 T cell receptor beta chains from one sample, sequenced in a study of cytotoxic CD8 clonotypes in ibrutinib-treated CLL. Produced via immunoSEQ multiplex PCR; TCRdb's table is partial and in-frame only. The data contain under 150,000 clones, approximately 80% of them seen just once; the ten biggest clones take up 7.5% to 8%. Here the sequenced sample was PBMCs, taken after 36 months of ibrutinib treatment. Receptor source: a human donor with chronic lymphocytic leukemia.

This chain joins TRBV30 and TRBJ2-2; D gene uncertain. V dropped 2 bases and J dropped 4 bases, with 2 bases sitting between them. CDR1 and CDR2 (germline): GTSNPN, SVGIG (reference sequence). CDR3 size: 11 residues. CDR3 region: CAWSSTGELFF. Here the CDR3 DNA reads TGTGCCTGGAGTTCCACCGGGGAGCTGTTTTTT.

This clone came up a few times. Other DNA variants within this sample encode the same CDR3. Here the CDR3 reads CASSESLYEQYF. The CDR3, as DNA: TGCGCCAGCAGTGAGTCCCTCTACGAGCAGTACTTC. The chain recombines TRBV10-1 with TRBJ2-7, with D uncertain. CDR1 WNHNN and CDR2 SYGVQD come from the germline V gene (reference sequence). The ends were cut back, 0 bases at V and 3 bases at J, with 3 bases in the middle. CDR3 length: 12 residues.

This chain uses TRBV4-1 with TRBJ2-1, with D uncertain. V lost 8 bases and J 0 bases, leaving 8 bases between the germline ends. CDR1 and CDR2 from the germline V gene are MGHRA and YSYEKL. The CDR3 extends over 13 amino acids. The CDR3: CASRSPSYNEQFF. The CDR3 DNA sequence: TGCGCCAGCCGCAGCCCCTCCTACAATGAGCAGTTCTTC.

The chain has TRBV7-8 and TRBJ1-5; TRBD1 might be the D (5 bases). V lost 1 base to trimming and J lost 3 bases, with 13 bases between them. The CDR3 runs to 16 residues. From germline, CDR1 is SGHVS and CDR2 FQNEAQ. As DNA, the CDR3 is TGTGCCAGCAGCTTAGTTGTTTGGGGCTCCAATCAGCCCCAGCATTTT. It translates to CASSLVVWGSNQPQHF. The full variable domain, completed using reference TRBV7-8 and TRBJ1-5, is GAGVSQSPRYKVAKRGQDVALRCDPISGHVSLFWYQQALGQGPEFLTYFQNEAQLDKSGLPSDRFFAERPEGSVSTLKIQRTQQEDSAVYLCASSLVVWGSNQPQHFGDGTRLSIL.

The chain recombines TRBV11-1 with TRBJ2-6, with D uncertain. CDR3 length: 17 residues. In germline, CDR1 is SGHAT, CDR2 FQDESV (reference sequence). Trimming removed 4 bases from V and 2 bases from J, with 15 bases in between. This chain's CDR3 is CASSSPPWRAGANVLTF. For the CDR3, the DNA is TGTGCCAGCAGCTCCCCCCCCTGGCGCGCTGGGGCCAACGTCCTGACTTTC.

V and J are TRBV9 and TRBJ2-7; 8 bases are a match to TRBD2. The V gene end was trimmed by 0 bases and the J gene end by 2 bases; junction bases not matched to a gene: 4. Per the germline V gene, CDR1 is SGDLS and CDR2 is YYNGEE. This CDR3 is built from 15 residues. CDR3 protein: CASSVGVSGAYEQYF. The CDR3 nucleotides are TGTGCCAGCAGCGTAGGGGTTAGCGGGGCCTACGAGCAGTACTTC. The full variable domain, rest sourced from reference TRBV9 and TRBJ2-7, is DSGVTQTPKHLITATGQRVTLRCSPRSGDLSVYWYQQSLDQGLQFLIQYYNGEERAKGNILERFSAQQFPDLHSELNLSSLELGDSALYFCASSVGVSGAYEQYFGPGTRLTVT.

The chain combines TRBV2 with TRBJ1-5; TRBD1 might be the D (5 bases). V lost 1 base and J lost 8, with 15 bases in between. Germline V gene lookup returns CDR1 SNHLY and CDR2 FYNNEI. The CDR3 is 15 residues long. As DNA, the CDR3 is TGTGCCAGCAGTGAAGGGACAATCCCGCTGGAGCCCCAGCATTTT. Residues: CASSEGTIPLEPQHF.

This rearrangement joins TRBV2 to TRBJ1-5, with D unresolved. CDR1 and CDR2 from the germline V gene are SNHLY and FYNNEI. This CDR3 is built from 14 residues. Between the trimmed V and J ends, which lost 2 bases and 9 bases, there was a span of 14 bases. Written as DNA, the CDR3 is TGTGCCAGCAGTGAATCAAAAACCCAGAGGCCCCAGCATTTT. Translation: CASSESKTQRPQHF.

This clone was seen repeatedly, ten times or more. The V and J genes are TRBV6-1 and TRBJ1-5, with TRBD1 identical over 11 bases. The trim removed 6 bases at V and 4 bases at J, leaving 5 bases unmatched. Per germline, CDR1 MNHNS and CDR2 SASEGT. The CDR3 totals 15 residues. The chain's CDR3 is CASSRTGGGNQPQHF. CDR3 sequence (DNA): TGTGCCAGCAGCCGGACAGGGGGCGGAAATCAGCCCCAGCATTTT.

The chain's CDR3 is CASGSSRSGNTIYF. The CDR3 coding sequence is TGTGCCAGTGGGAGTAGTCGCAGTGGAAACACCATATATTTT. V is TRBV11-2 and J is TRBJ1-3; D ambiguous. The CDR3 consists of 14 residues. The V and J ends lost 9 bases and 3 bases respectively, with 15 bases between them. Germline CDR1 and CDR2: SGHAT and FQNNGV.

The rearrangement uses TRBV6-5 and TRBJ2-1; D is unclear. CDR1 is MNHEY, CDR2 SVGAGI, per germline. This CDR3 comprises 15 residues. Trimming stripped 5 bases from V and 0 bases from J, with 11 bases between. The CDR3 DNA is TGTGCCAGCAGTCCGGTTGGGTTCTCCTACAATGAGCAGTTCTTC. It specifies CASSPVGFSYNEQFF.

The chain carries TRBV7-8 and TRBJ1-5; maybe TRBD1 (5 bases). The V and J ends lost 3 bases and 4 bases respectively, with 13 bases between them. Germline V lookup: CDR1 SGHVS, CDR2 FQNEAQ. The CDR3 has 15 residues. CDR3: CASSFGGGVNQPQHF. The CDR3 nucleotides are TGTGCCAGCAGCTTTGGGGGAGGGGTAAATCAGCCCCAGCATTTT.